This T cell receptor beta chain stems from a study of CD8 T cells in ankylosing spondylitis. Findings and limits, study-wide: In the blood and synovial fluid of reactive arthritis, some motif variants had been previously reported.

To note about this clonotype: As yet, its antigen is unknown.

V dropped 3 bases and J dropped 5; count of bases not matched to a gene: 6. CDR1 SGHKS and CDR2 YYEKEE come from the germline V gene (reference sequence). This CDR3 contains 14 residues. Generation of TCR beta libraries employed quantitative 5'-RACE incorporating molecular barcodes. MiXCR was run by TCRdb on the 5' RACE reads, yielding one entry per CDR3 protein. The table records 200,000 to 300,000 distinct CDR3 sequences, 24% of them present only once. Sequenced sample: blood, either unsorted or a sorted T cell fraction (not recorded which). The clonotype comes from a male donor with ankylosing spondylitis or in good health (not recorded which). J is TRBJ2-5 and V is TRBV5-5, with 8 bases fitting TRBD1. CDR3 sequence (DNA): TGTGCCAGCAGCTCCCTACAGGGGGTGGAGACCCAGTACTTC. As protein: CASSSLQGVETQYF.